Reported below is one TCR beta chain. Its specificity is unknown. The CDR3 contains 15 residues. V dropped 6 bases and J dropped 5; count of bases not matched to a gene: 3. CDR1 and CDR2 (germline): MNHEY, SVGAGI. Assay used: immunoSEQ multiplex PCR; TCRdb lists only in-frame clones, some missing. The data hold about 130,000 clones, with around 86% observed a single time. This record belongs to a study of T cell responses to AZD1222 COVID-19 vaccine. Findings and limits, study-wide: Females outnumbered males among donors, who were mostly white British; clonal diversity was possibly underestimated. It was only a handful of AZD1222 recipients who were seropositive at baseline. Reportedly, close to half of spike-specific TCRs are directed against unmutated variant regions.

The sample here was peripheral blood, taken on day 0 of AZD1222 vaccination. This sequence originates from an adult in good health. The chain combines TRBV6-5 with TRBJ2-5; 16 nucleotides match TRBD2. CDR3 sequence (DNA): TGTGCCAGCAGGACGGGACTAGCGGGGGGGGAGACCCAGTACTTC. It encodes CASRTGLAGGETQYF.